Listed here are 23 T cell receptor beta chains from one sample, sequenced in a study of CD8+ T cells in alopecia areata. The treatment denotes: oral pan-JAK inhibitor, 5-10 mg twice daily. Reverse transcription of extracted RNA yielded cDNA, which provided the sequencing template. Here immunoSEQ multiplex PCR was the method, and the copy in TCRdb shows in-frame clones only, minus some. This table holds about 210,000 clones, 64% found once. The specimen was CD4+ T cells sorted from blood, collected at week 4, from a patient treated with tofacitinib. The receptors were gathered from a human donor with alopecia areata.

This clone has more than one count but fewer than ten. The CDR3 protein is CASSKEPGQETQYF. For the CDR3, the DNA is TGCGCCAGCAGCAAAGAACCGGGCCAAGAGACCCAGTACTTC. This chain connects TRBV5-1 to TRBJ2-5; D is uncertain. This CDR3 comprises 14 residues. V was cut by 4 bases and J by 1 base, with 11 bases left in between. Germline V gene sequence: CDR1 SGHRS, CDR2 YFSETQ.

The table lists this clone with a few counts. The chain is built from TRBV9 and TRBJ1-2; D is unclear. CDR1 is SGDLS, CDR2 YYNGEE, per germline. This CDR3 has 14 amino acids. V was trimmed by 3 bases and J by 4 bases, leaving 13 bases between them. CDR3 bases: TGTGCCAGCAGCGAGGGCAGCCCCGGCTATGGCTACACCTTC. It encodes CASSEGSPGYGYTF. The variable domain in full, with the rest retrieved from reference TRBV9 and TRBJ1-2, is DSGVTQTPKHLITATGQRVTLRCSPRSGDLSVYWYQQSLDQGLQFLIQYYNGEERAKGNILERFSAQQFPDLHSELNLSSLELGDSALYFCASSEGSPGYGYTFGSGTRLTVV.

This sequence joins TRBV4-3 and TRBJ1-6, with 8 bases that match TRBD1. This CDR3 contains 18 residues. The V segment lost 0 bases and the J segment 2 bases; nucleotides outside the gene matches: 6. Germline assignment: CDR1 LGHNA and CDR2 YSLEER. The CDR3 spells CASSQDPGTGAYNSPLHF. DNA for the CDR3: TGCGCCAGCAGCCAAGACCCGGGGACAGGCGCCTATAATTCACCCCTCCACTTT.

The chain is built from TRBV29-1 and TRBJ2-5, with 8 positions matching TRBD2. Germline CDR1 is SQVTM and CDR2 is ANQGSEA. V gave up 8 bases and J gave up 2 bases; unmatched junction bases: 7. The CDR3 runs to 13 residues. For the CDR3, the DNA is TGCAGCTACAACCGCGGGGGGCAAGAGACCCAGTACTTC. Amino acid sequence: CSYNRGGQETQYF.

The chain has TRBV30 and TRBJ1-2; D is unresolved. Trimming cost V 1 base and J 5 bases, with 17 bases left between them. Germline V CDR1 and CDR2: GTSNPN, SVGIG (reference sequence). CDR3 size: 15 residues. For the CDR3, the DNA is TGTGCCTGGAGTGGTGACGGCGCGGGAAGGTATGGCTACACCTTC. It is translated as CAWSGDGAGRYGYTF.

The gene calls are TRBV5-1 and TRBJ2-5, with D maybe TRBD2 (5 bases). Per germline, CDR1 SGHRS and CDR2 YFSETQ. The CDR3 sequence is 15 residues long. The V end was cut by 4 bases, the J end by 5 bases, with 18 bases between. The CDR3 spells CASSMEVGRGETQYF. The CDR3 DNA reads as TGCGCCAGCAGCATGGAGGTCGGTAGAGGGGAGACCCAGTACTTC.

V and J are TRBV30 and TRBJ2-3, with D hard to call. CDR3 length equals 13 residues. The germline CDR1 and CDR2 sequences are GTSNPN and SVGIG (reference sequence). CDR3 protein: CATAMDGKDTQYF. For the CDR3, the DNA is TGTGCTACGGCTATGGATGGTAAAGATACGCAGTATTTT. Together with reference TRBV30 and TRBJ2-3, the CDR3 gives the full variable domain: SQTIHQWPATLVQPVGSPLSLECTVEGTSNPNLYWYRQAAGRGLQLLFYSVGIGQISSEVPQNLSASRPQDRQFILSSKKLLLSDSGFYLCATAMDGKDTQYFGPGTRLTVL.

This rearrangement joins TRBV29-1 to TRBJ1-5; no reliable D call. The CDR3 covers 12 residues. In germline, CDR1 is SQVTM, CDR2 ANQGSEA. The CDR3 DNA reads TGCAGAGCACAGTACAGCAATCAGCCCCAGCATTTT. Translating it yields CRAQYSNQPQHF.

The chain employs TRBV7-2 and TRBJ2-3, with 7 bases fitting TRBD1. With V trimmed by 1 base and J by 2 bases, 3 bases remained unmatched. The germline V gene encodes CDR1 SGHTA and CDR2 FQGNSA. CDR3 length: 15 amino acids. The CDR3 nucleotides are TGTGCCAGCAGCTTAGGGGGACAGTACACAGATACGCAGTATTTT. The encoded protein is CASSLGGQYTDTQYF.

The chain is built from TRBV5-1 and TRBJ2-5; TRBD1 agrees at 7 bases. Germline V gene lookup returns CDR1 SGHRS and CDR2 YFSETQ. CDR3 length: 14 residues. J was trimmed by 3 bases and V by 2 bases; bases with no gene match: 4. DNA for the CDR3: TGCGCCAGCAGCTTCGGACAGGATGAAGAGACCCAGTACTTC. Protein: CASSFGQDEETQYF.

J is TRBJ1-1 and V is TRBV29-1, with D possibly TRBD1 on 5 matching bases. The CDR3 loop spans 13 amino acids. Germline V gives CDR1 SQVTM, CDR2 ANQGSEA. The V end lost 5 bases, the J end lost 0 bases, and 10 bases lay between the germline ends. As DNA, the CDR3 is TGCAGCGTTCGGAGGACAATGAACACTGAAGCTTTCTTT. This encodes CSVRRTMNTEAFF.

This clone was observed a handful of times. V usage is TRBV6-5 and J usage is TRBJ1-5; 8 positions match TRBD1. This CDR3 is built from 15 residues. Germline-derived CDR1 and CDR2 are MNHEY and SVGAGI. Trimming removed 0 bases from V and 7 bases from J; junction bases left unmatched: 5. The CDR3 bases are TGTGCCAGCAGTTACTCGCCCTCAGGGGGCCAGCCCCAGCATTTT. It codes for CASSYSPSGGQPQHF.

In this sample, this clone turned up a few times. The chain carries TRBV12-5 and TRBJ1-5; no reliable D call. The CDR3 runs 14 residues. With 6 bases removed from V and 2 bases from J, the gap between germline ends came to 11 bases. Germline V CDR1 and CDR2: LGHNT, FRNRAP. CDR3 nucleotide sequence: TGTGCTAGTGGCCCGTCGGGCGGCAATCAGCCCCAGCATTTT. Translated, it gives CASGPSGGNQPQHF.

The chain links TRBV27 to TRBJ1-2; D unresolved. V was shortened by 6 bases and J by 8 bases, with 10 bases between the two germline ends. Germline CDR1 reads MNHEY; CDR2 reads SMNVEV (reference sequence). This CDR3 contains 11 residues. The CDR3 nucleotides read TGTGCCAGCAGCTCGCGTGGGGGCTACACCTTC. Amino acids: CASSSRGGYTF.

This clone was observed a handful of times. Other DNA variants within this sample encode the same CDR3. The chain uses TRBV7-2 and TRBJ2-3; D is uncertain. V shed 4 bases and J shed 2 bases, with 1 base lying between them. CDR1 SGHTA and CDR2 FQGNSA come from the germline V gene. This CDR3 has 11 residues. CDR3 DNA sequence: TGTGCCAGCAGCTCCACAGATACGCAGTATTTT. Protein sequence: CASSSTDTQYF. Full variable domain (missing parts from reference TRBV7-2 and TRBJ2-3): GAGVSQSPSNKVTEKGKDVELRCDPISGHTALYWYRQSLGQGLEFLIYFQGNSAPDKSGLPSDRFSAERTGGSVSTLTIQRTQQEDSAVYLCASSSTDTQYFGPGTRLTVL.

The chain joins TRBV30 to TRBJ1-1; D is uncertain. V shed 2 bases and J shed 10 bases, with 17 bases lying between them. From germline, CDR1 is GTSNPN and CDR2 SVGIG (reference sequence). There are 13 residues in the CDR3. CDR3 sequence (DNA): TGTGCCTGGAGTTTTCTCGATTCCTTGGTAGCTTTCTTT. Translation: CAWSFLDSLVAFF.

This clone was seen more than once but under ten times. The sample holds other DNA sequences that translate to the same CDR3. CDR3 coding DNA: TGCAGCGTTGTGGTAGCGGCAGATACGCAGTATTTT. As protein: CSVVVAADTQYF. This chain connects TRBV29-1 to TRBJ2-3, with D maybe TRBD2 (6 bases). The CDR3 runs 12 residues. Looked up from germline, CDR1 is SQVTM and CDR2 is ANQGSEA. The V and J ends lost 4 bases and 4 bases respectively, with 9 bases between them.

This clone was counted a single time. The V gene is TRBV6-5, the J gene TRBJ2-7; 10 nucleotides align to TRBD1. Germline V CDR1 and CDR2: MNHEY, SVGAGI. CDR3 length: 14 amino acids. V lost 5 bases and J lost 2; bases outside the gene matches: 3. This CDR3 is CASSRDRGAYEQYF. The DNA for the CDR3 is TGTGCCAGCAGTCGGGACAGGGGAGCCTACGAGCAGTACTTC.

The chain joins TRBV7-2 to TRBJ1-2; 8 bases match TRBD1. The CDR3 is made up of 12 amino acids. Trimming removed 4 bases from V and 8 bases from J; junction bases left unmatched: 3. Germline lookup yields CDR1 SGHTA and CDR2 FQGNSA. The chain's CDR3 is CASSWGTGGYTF. Written as DNA, the CDR3 is TGTGCCAGCAGCTGGGGGACAGGAGGCTACACCTTC.

The chain joins TRBV4-2 to TRBJ2-7, with 9 bases matching TRBD2. The trim removed 0 bases at V and 3 bases at J, leaving 6 bases unmatched. Per the germline V gene, CDR1 is LGHNA and CDR2 is YNFKEQ. The CDR3 is made up of 16 amino acids. CDR3 sequence: CASSQDIGLANYEQYF. CDR3 nucleotides: TGTGCCAGCAGCCAAGATATCGGACTAGCGAACTACGAGCAGTACTTC.

The chain combines TRBV29-1 with TRBJ2-5; D may be TRBD1 or TRBD2 (5 bases each). Trimming cost V 7 bases and J 2 bases, with 14 bases left between them. The CDR3 sequence is 13 residues long. Germline V gene lookup returns CDR1 SQVTM and CDR2 ANQGSEA. The CDR3 loop reads CSGYGTAQETQYF. CDR3 bases: TGCAGCGGATACGGGACGGCTCAAGAGACCCAGTACTTC.

This chain uses TRBV7-2 with TRBJ2-5; a possible D gene is TRBD2 (6 bases). The V and J ends lost 1 base and 4 bases respectively, with 10 bases between them. The V gene's germline CDR1 is SGHTA and CDR2 FQGNSA. The CDR3 covers 14 residues. CDR3 nucleotide sequence: TGTGCCAGCAGCTTAGGAGCTAGCGCAGAGACCCAGTACTTC. It yields the protein CASSLGASAETQYF. Full variable domain (remainder filled in from reference TRBV7-2 and TRBJ2-5): GAGVSQSPSNKVTEKGKDVELRCDPISGHTALYWYRQSLGQGLEFLIYFQGNSAPDKSGLPSDRFSAERTGGSVSTLTIQRTQQEDSAVYLCASSLGASAETQYFGPGTRLLVL.

Here the CDR3 reads CASSDVPQETQYF. In DNA, the CDR3 is TGTGCCAGCAGTGACGTCCCGCAAGAGACCCAGTACTTC. V gene TRBV6-5 combines with J gene TRBJ2-5, with no clear D. Trimming shortened V by 5 bases and J by 2 bases, and 9 bases separated the two germline ends. The CDR3 runs to 13 residues. The germline V gene has CDR1 MNHEY and CDR2 SVGAGI.